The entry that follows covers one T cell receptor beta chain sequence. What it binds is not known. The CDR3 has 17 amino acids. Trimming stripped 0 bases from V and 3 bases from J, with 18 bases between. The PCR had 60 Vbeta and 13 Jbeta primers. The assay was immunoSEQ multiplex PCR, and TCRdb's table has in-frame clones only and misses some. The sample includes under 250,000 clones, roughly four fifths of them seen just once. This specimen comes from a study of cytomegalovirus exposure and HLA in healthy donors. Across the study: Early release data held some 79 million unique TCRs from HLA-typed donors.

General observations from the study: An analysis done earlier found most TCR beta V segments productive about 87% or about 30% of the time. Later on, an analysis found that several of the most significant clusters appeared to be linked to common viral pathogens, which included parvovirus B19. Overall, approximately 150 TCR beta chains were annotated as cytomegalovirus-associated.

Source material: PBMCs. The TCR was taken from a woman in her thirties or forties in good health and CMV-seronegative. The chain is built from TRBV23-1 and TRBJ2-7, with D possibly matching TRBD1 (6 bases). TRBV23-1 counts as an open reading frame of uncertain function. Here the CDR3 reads CASSQSEVGQGHYEQYF. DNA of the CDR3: TGCGCCAGCAGTCAATCGGAGGTAGGGCAGGGGCACTACGAGCAGTACTTC.